This note documents a single T cell receptor (beta chain) sequence. This sample was taken from a study of control samples from healthy donors and cancer patients. Repertoires were generated with immunoSEQ multiplex PCR, while TCRdb's copy carries only in-frame clones and drops some. Here the sample spans hundreds of thousands of clones, roughly 82% being singletons. V lost 4 bases and J lost 4, with 13 bases in between. CDR1 is SGHNT and CDR2 is YYREEE in the germline V gene (reference sequence). CDR3 length equals 14 residues. V usage is TRBV5-4 and J usage is TRBJ2-3; D possibly corresponds to TRBD2 (6 bases). The sample was PBMCs. This receptor was taken from a woman in her sixties with lung cancer. Here the CDR3 reads CASSGAGLADTQYF. CDR3 coding DNA: TGTGCCAGCAGCGGGGCGGGGTTGGCAGATACGCAGTATTTT.